A selection of T cell receptor beta chains follows, all from one sample in a study of regulatory T cells in long-lasting Graves disease. TCRdb itself ran the multiplex PCR reads through MiXCR, one entry per CDR3 protein. The table records about half a million distinct CDR3 sequences, about 12% of them present only once. The sample also formed part of further work on T cells in Graves' hyperthyroidism and ophthalmopathy.

The sequenced sample was peripheral blood mononuclear cells (PBMCs), obtained at new diagnosis, from a patient treated with antithyroid drugs. These receptors were obtained from a woman in her 30s with Graves disease. CDR3s include the opening cysteine and the closing phenylalanine or tryptophan. A D gene is named only where the DNA matches it firmly. Clone size is not always given. Where it is, it says once, few, many or a class for expanded clones.

len: 15
v_gene: TRBV27
d_gene: TRBD1
j_gene: TRBJ1-5
abundance: many
CDR3nt: TGTGCCAGCAGTTTCAACCGGGACAGGGATCAGCCCCAGCATTTT
CDR3aa: CASSFNRDRDQPQHF

len: 16
v_gene: TRBV24-1
d_gene: TRBD2
j_gene: TRBJ2-3
abundance: few
CDR3nt: TGTGCCACCAGTGGAATATCAGCGGGAGGTTCAGATACGCAGTATTTT
CDR3aa: CATSGISAGGSDTQYF

len: 17
v_gene: TRBV20-1
d_gene: NA
j_gene: TRBJ1-5
abundance: NA
CDR3nt: TGCAGTGCTAGAGATGAGTCACGGGGCAGGAGCAATCAGCCCCAGCATTTT
CDR3aa: CSARDESRGRSNQPQHF

len: 16
v_gene: TRBV18
d_gene: NA
j_gene: TRBJ2-1
abundance: NA
CDR3nt: TGTGCCAGCTCGCCAAAAGCGGATCAAATCAACAATGAGCAGTTCTTC
CDR3aa: CASSPKADQINNEQFF

len: 11
v_gene: TRBV20-1
d_gene: NA
j_gene: TRBJ1-6
abundance: few
CDR3nt: TGCAGTGCTCAGGGTTTGGGAACCCTCCACTTT
CDR3aa: CSAQGLGTLHF

len: 16
v_gene: TRBV30
d_gene: NA
j_gene: TRBJ1-4
abundance: many
CDR3nt: TGTGCCTGGAGTATGGGACGTATAAGTGGCGATGAAAAACTGTTTTTT
CDR3aa: CAWSMGRISGDEKLFF

len: 18
v_gene: TRBV27
d_gene: NA
j_gene: TRBJ2-4
abundance: many
CDR3nt: TGTGCCAGCAGTTTATCGCCCCAGGGGTCGGGGGCCAAAAACATTCAGTACTTC
CDR3aa: CASSLSPQGSGAKNIQYF

len: 18
v_gene: TRBV11-2
d_gene: TRBD1
j_gene: TRBJ2-3
abundance: many
CDR3nt: TGTGCCAGCAGCTCCCTCTTAGGGACAGCTCCTAGCACAGATACGCAGTATTTT
CDR3aa: CASSSLLGTAPSTDTQYF

len: 13
v_gene: TRBV7-9
d_gene: TRBD1
j_gene: TRBJ1-4
abundance: many
CDR3nt: TGTGCCAGCAGCCCCGGGACAGGCGAAAAACTGTTTTTT
CDR3aa: CASSPGTGEKLFF

len: 15
v_gene: TRBV13
d_gene: TRBD2
j_gene: TRBJ2-1
abundance: NA
CDR3nt: TGTGCCAGCAGCTCGGGACTAGCCAGGAGCAGCGAGCAGTTCTTC
CDR3aa: CASSSGLARSSEQFF

len: 11
v_gene: TRBV25-1
d_gene: TRBD1
j_gene: TRBJ2-7
abundance: few
CDR3nt: TGTGCCACAACAGGGGGATACGAGCAGTACTTC
CDR3aa: CATTGGYEQYF

len: 18
v_gene: TRBV24-1
d_gene: NA
j_gene: TRBJ2-2
abundance: many
CDR3nt: TGTGCCACCAGTGATTTCCCTGAGTCGGGTCGGCAATCCGGGGAGCTGTTTTTT
CDR3aa: CATSDFPESGRQSGELFF

len: 14
v_gene: TRBV30
d_gene: NA
j_gene: TRBJ2-1
abundance: few
CDR3nt: TGTGCCTGGAGTGCCGGCACAGGGTACAATGAGCAGTTCTTC
CDR3aa: CAWSAGTGYNEQFF

len: 16
v_gene: TRBV3-1
d_gene: TRBD2
j_gene: TRBJ2-5
abundance: many
CDR3nt: TGTGCCAGCAGCCAAGAAGGACTAGCGGGAGAAGAGACCCAGTACTTC
CDR3aa: CASSQEGLAGEETQYF

len: 13
v_gene: TRBV2
d_gene: TRBD1
j_gene: TRBJ1-6
abundance: NA
CDR3nt: TGTGCCAGCAGCCTACAGGGGCAGCCACCCCTCCACTTT
CDR3aa: CASSLQGQPPLHF

len: 15
v_gene: TRBV25-1
d_gene: NA
j_gene: TRBJ1-1
abundance: many
CDR3nt: TGTGCCAGCAGTGAATTCGGCAGGGGAGGGACTGAAGCTTTCTTT
CDR3aa: CASSEFGRGGTEAFF

len: 13
v_gene: TRBV29-1
d_gene: TRBD1
j_gene: TRBJ1-1
abundance: many
CDR3nt: TGCAGCGCAAACAGGGGTTTGAACACTGAAGCTTTCTTT
CDR3aa: CSANRGLNTEAFF

len: 18
v_gene: TRBV19
d_gene: NA
j_gene: TRBJ2-1
abundance: NA
CDR3nt: TGTGCCAGTAGTATAGGACCCTCGAGTGAGGCAGGCTTCTATGAGCAGTTCTTC
CDR3aa: CASSIGPSSEAGFYEQFF